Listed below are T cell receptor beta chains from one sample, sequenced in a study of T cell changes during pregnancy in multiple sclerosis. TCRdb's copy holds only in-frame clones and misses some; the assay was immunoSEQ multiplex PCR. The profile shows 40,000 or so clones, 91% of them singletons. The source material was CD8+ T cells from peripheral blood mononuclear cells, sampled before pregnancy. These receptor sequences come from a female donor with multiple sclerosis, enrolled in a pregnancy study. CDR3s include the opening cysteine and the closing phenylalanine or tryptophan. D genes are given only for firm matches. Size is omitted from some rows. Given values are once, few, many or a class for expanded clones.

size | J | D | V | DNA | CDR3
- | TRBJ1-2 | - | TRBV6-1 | TGTGCCAGCAGTGAAACCTATCAAGTGAACTGGAGATTCCATGGCTACACCTTC | CASSETYQVNWRFHGYTF
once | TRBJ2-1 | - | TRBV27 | TGTGCCAGCAGTTTATTTGGAGATGAGCAGTTCTTC | CASSLFGDEQFF
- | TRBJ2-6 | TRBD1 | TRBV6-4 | TGTGCCAGCAGTGCAGGGACAGGTACTGGGGCCAACGTCCTGACTTTC | CASSAGTGTGANVLTF
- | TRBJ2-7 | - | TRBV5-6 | TGTGCCAGCAGCTGGGGAGTAGGAGCCTACGAGCAGTACTTC | CASSWGVGAYEQYF
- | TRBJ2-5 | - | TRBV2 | TGTGCCAGCAGTGCAAAACCTAGCGCGATCCAAGAGACCCAGTACTTC | CASSAKPSAIQETQYF
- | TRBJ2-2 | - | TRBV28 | TGTGCCAGCGCTTGGGGGGCCGGGGAGCTGTTTTTT | CASAWGAGELFF
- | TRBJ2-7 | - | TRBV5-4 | TGTGCCAGCAGCTGGATGACTGGCTACGAGCAGTACTTC | CASSWMTGYEQYF
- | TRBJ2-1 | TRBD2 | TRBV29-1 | TGCAGCGTTGAAGATCTAGGGAGACTAGCGGGAGGGCTGGAGCAGTTCTTC | CSVEDLGRLAGGLEQFF
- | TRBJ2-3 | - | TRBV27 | TGTGCCAGCAGCGGGGTTACACGAAGAAACACAGATACGCAGTATTTT | CASSGVTRRNTDTQYF
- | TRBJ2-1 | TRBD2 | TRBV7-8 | TGTGCCAGCAGCCTAAGGCCTACTAGCGGGAATTACAATGAGCAGTTCTTC | CASSLRPTSGNYNEQFF
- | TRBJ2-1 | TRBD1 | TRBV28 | TGTGCCAGCAGTCTAACCGGGACAGGGGGCTTGAATGAGCAGTTCTTC | CASSLTGTGGLNEQFF
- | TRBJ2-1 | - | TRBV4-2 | TGTGCCAGCAGCCAAGTCCGCGGGATCTCCTACAATGAGCAGTTCTTC | CASSQVRGISYNEQFF
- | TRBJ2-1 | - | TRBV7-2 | TGTGCCAGCAGCAGAACTGGCGGCTCCTACAATGAGCAGTTCTTC | CASSRTGGSYNEQFF
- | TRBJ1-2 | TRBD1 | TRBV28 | TGTGCCAGCAGTTTCTTGGGACAGGGGATCTATGGCTACACCTTC | CASSFLGQGIYGYTF
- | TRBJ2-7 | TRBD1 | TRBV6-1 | TGTGCCAGCAGAGAGCGGGACAGGGGGTACGAGCAGTACTTC | CASRERDRGYEQYF
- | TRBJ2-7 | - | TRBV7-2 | TGTGCCAGCAGCCCCTCCGTTATGGGGCACGAGCAGTACTTC | CASSPSVMGHEQYF
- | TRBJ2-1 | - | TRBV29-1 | TGCAGCGTTGAAGGGCCTACAGGCCGAGGCTACAATGAGCAGTTCTTC | CSVEGPTGRGYNEQFF
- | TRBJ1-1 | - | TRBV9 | TGTGCCAGCAGCGTAGCCTCCGGGACTTACGGCGCTGAAGCTTTCTTT | CASSVASGTYGAEAFF
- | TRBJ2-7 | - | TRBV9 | TGTGCCAGCAGCGGCCTTAGTCCTCAGCAGTACTTC | CASSGLSPQQYF
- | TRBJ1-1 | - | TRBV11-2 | TGTGCCAGCAGCTTAGGTGGGTCAGGGGCTTTCTTT | CASSLGGSGAFF
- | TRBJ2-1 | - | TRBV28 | TGTGCCGCGGGACTTTCCTCCTACAATGAGCAGTTCTTC | CAAGLSSYNEQFF
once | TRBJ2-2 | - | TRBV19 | TGTGCCAGTAAGGAGGGTCGGGACACCGGGGAGCTGTTTTTT | CASKEGRDTGELFF
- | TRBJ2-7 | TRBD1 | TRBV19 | TGTGCCAGTAGCAGGGGGACCCTTGCCTACGAGCAGTACTTC | CASSRGTLAYEQYF
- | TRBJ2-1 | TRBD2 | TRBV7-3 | TGTGCCAGCAGCCCGCTGAGCGGGAGTATAAATGAGCAGTTCTTC | CASSPLSGSINEQFF
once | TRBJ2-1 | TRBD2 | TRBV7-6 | TGTGCCAGCAGCTTTTGGGAGGGGTTAGACAATGAGCAGTTCTTC | CASSFWEGLDNEQFF
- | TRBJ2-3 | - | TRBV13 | TGTGCCAGCAAGACATTTGGGACGGGAGACACAGATACGCAGTATTTT | CASKTFGTGDTDTQYF
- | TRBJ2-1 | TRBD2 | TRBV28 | TGTGCCAGCAGTTTTCTCACTAGCGGGCCGTACAATGAGCAGTTCTTC | CASSFLTSGPYNEQFF
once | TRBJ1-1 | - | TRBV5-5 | TGTGCCAGCAGGGCGGGAGTGAACACTGAAGCTTTCTTT | CASRAGVNTEAFF
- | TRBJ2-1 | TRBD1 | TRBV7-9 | TGTGCCAGCAGCTGGGACAGGGGGTTCGATGAGCAGTTCTTC | CASSWDRGFDEQFF
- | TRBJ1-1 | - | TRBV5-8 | TGTGCCAGCAGCCTAGGAGGGATGAACACTGAAGCTTTCTTT | CASSLGGMNTEAFF
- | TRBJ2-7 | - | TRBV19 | TGTGCCAGTTCCGACGGGGCCTACGAGCAGTACTTC | CASSDGAYEQYF
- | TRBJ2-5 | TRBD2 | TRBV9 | TGTGCCAGCAGCGTTAGCGGGAGGGCCTCGGAGACCCAGTACTTC | CASSVSGRASETQYF
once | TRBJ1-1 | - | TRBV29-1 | TGCAGCGCCCCGGGGTCGAGGTCCAACACTGAAGCTTTCTTT | CSAPGSRSNTEAFF
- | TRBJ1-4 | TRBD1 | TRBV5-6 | TGTGCCAGCAGCTCAACAGGGGGGGTAACTAATGAAAAACTGTTTTTT | CASSSTGGVTNEKLFF
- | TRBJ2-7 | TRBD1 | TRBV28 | TGTGCCAGCAGATCCTTGTCGGACAGGGTAGAGGAATGGCAGTACTTC | CASRSLSDRVEEWQYF
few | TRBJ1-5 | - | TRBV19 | TGTGCCAGTAGTATAGATCCTTCCAGGGTCGATAGCAATCAGCCCCAGCATTTT | CASSIDPSRVDSNQPQHF
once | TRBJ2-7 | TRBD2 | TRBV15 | TGTGCCACCAGCATCTCCCTAGCGGGGAAGTACGAGCAGTACTTC | CATSISLAGKYEQYF
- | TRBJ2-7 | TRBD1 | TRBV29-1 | TGCAGCGTTGAAGCCCCGGACAGGGGCTACGAGCAGTACTTC | CSVEAPDRGYEQYF
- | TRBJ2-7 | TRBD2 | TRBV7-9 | TGTGCCAGCACCCAGCGGGACCGCGTCGAGCAGTACTTC | CASTQRDRVEQYF
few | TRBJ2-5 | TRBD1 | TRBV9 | TGTGCCAGCAGCGTATCGGGGGGACAGGGGTTGGAGACCCAGTACTTC | CASSVSGGQGLETQYF
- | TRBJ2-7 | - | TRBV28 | TGTGCCAGCAGTTCTTCCCTCGGTCGGGGGGCTTACGAGCAGTACTTC | CASSSSLGRGAYEQYF
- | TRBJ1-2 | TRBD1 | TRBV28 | TGTGCCAGCAGTCAAACCGGGACAGGGGCGCAGCAGGATGGCTACACCTTC | CASSQTGTGAQQDGYTF
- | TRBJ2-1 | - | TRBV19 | TGTGCCAGTAGTATTGACACTTACAATGAGCAGTTCTTC | CASSIDTYNEQFF
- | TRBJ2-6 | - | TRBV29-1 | TGCAGCGCTATCGTTGGCTCTGGGGCCAACGTCCTGACTTTC | CSAIVGSGANVLTF
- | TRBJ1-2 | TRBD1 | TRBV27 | TGTGCCAGCAGTCAGGGGGTCGACTATGGCTACACCTTC | CASSQGVDYGYTF
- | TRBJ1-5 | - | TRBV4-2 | TGTGCCAGCAGCCAAGAGCCAGGGCGCAATCAGCCCCAGCATTTT | CASSQEPGRNQPQHF
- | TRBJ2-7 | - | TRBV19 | TGTGCCAGTAGTCCAAGCGGAGGCACCTCCTACGAGCAGTACTTC | CASSPSGGTSYEQYF
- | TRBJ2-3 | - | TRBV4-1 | TGCGCCAGCAGCCAAGTAGGTCAGGACACTTCCACAGATACGCAGTATTTT | CASSQVGQDTSTDTQYF
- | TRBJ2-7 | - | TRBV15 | TGTGCCACCAGCAGAGATAAGGGTACAGGCTCCTACGAGCAGTACTTC | CATSRDKGTGSYEQYF
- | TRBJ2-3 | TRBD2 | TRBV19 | TGTGCCAGTGCGCGGGGACTAGCGGGAGATACGCAGTATTTT | CASARGLAGDTQYF
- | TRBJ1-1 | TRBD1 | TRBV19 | TGTGCCAGTAGTCCGGACAGGGAGACTGAAGCTTTCTTT | CASSPDRETEAFF